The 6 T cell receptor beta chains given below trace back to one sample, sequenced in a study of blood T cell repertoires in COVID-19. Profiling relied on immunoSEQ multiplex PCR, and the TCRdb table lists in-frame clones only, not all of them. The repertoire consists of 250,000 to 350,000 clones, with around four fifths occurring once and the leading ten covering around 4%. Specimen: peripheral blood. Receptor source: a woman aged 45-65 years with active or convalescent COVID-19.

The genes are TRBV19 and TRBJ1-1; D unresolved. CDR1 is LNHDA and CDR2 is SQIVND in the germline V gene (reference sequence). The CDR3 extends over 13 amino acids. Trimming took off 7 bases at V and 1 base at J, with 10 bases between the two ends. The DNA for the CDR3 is TGTGCCAGTACTTTAACAGAGAACACTGAAGCTTTCTTT. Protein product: CASTLTENTEAFF.

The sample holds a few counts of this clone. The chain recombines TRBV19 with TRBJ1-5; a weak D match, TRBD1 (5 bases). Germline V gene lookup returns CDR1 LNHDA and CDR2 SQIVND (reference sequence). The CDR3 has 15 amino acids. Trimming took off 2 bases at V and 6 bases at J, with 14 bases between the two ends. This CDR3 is CASSINSGGGQPQHF. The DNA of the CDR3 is TGTGCCAGTAGTATAAATAGCGGGGGTGGTCAGCCCCAGCATTTT.

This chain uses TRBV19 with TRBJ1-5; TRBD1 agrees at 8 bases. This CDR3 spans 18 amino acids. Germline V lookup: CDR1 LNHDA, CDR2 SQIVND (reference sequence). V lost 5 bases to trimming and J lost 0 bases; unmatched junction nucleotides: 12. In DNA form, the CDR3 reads TGTGCCAGTAGTTTTCGGACAGGGATTGATTATAGCAATCAGCCCCAGCATTTT. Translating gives CASSFRTGIDYSNQPQHF.

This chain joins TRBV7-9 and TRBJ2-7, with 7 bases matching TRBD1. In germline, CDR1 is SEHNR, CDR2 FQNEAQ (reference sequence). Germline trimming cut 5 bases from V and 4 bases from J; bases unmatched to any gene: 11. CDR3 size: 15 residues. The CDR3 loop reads CASSPPRDSPYEQYF. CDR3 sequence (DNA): TGTGCCAGCAGCCCCCCCCGGGACAGCCCTTACGAGCAGTACTTC.

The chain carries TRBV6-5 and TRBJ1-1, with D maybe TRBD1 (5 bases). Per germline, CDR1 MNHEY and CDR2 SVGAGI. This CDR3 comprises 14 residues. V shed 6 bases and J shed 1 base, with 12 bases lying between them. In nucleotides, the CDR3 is TGTGCCAGCAGGTTAGGGGCTCGGAACACTGAAGCTTTCTTT. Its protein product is CASRLGARNTEAFF.

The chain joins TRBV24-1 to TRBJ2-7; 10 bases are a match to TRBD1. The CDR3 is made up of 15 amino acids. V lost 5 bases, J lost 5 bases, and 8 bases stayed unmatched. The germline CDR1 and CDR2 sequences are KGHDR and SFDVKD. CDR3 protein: CATSGSGQGNHEQYF. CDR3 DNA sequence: TGTGCCACCAGTGGGTCGGGACAGGGGAACCACGAGCAGTACTTC.